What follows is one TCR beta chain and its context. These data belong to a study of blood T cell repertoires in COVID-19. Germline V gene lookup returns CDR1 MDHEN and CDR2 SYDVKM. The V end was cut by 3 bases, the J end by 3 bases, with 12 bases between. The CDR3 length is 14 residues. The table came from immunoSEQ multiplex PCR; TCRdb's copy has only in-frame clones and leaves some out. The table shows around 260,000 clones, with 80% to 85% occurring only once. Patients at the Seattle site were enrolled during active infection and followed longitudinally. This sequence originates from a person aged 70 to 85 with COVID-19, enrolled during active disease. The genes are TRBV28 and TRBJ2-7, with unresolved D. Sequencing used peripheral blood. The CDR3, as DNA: TGTGCCAGCAGTTTTCCGGGTCGCGGCTACGAGCAGTACTTC. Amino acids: CASSFPGRGYEQYF.